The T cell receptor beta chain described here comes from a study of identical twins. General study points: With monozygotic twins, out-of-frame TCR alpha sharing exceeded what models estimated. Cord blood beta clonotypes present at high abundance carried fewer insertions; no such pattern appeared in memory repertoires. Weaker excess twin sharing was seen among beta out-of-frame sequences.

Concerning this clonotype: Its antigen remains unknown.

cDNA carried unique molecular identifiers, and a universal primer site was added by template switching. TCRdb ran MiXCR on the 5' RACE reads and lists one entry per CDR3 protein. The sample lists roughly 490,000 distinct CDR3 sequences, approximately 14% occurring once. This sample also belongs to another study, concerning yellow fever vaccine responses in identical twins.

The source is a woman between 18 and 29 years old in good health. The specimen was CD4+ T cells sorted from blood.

The CDR3 loop reads CASSKRGAGYGYTF. The DNA of the CDR3 is TGTGCCAGCAGCAAAAGGGGTGCGGGTTATGGCTACACCTTC. The rearrangement uses TRBV21-1 and TRBJ1-2; no DNA check was done on the table's D call, TRBD1. TRBV21-1 is assigned pseudogene status. The CDR3 has 14 residues.